The rows below give T cell receptor beta chains drawn from one sample of a study of T cell changes during pregnancy in multiple sclerosis. Libraries were prepared by immunoSEQ multiplex PCR; TCRdb keeps only in-frame clonotypes and omits some of them. The sample contains some 60,000 clones, about nine tenths of which appear only once. Source: peripheral blood, taken in the second trimester of pregnancy. The receptors come from a female donor in good health, enrolled as a control in a pregnancy study. CDR3s include the opening cysteine and the closing phenylalanine or tryptophan. A D gene is named only where the DNA matches it firmly. Expanded clones are given a class, and other clones once, few, many or no size at all.

v_call: TRBV18
j_call: TRBJ2-7
clone_size: -
d_call: TRBD1
cdr3_aa: CASSRDSYEQYF
cdr3_nt: TGTGCCAGCTCACGGGACAGCTACGAGCAGTACTTC

v_call: TRBV7-7
j_call: TRBJ2-2
clone_size: -
d_call: TRBD2
cdr3_aa: CASSPTSGRIGELFF
cdr3_nt: TGTGCTAGCAGCCCGACTAGCGGGAGAATCGGGGAGCTGTTTTTT

v_call: TRBV7-9
j_call: TRBJ2-3
clone_size: -
d_call: TRBD2
cdr3_aa: CASSWGLARADTQYF
cdr3_nt: TGTGCCAGCAGCTGGGGACTAGCTCGGGCAGATACGCAGTATTTT

v_call: TRBV7-9
j_call: TRBJ1-1
clone_size: -
d_call: TRBD1
cdr3_aa: CASSLTGATEAFF
cdr3_nt: TGTGCCAGCAGCTTAACAGGGGCCACTGAAGCTTTCTTT

v_call: TRBV6-5
j_call: TRBJ2-7
clone_size: -
d_call: TRBD1
cdr3_aa: CASSPGTGKYEQYF
cdr3_nt: TGTGCCAGCAGCCCCGGGACAGGGAAATACGAGCAGTACTTC

v_call: TRBV5-6
j_call: TRBJ2-5
clone_size: -
d_call: TRBD1
cdr3_aa: CASSPRDRGRETQYF
cdr3_nt: TGTGCCAGCAGCCCCAGGGACAGGGGGAGAGAGACCCAGTACTTC

v_call: TRBV7-2
j_call: TRBJ2-5
clone_size: -
d_call: -
cdr3_aa: CASSSREAGETQYF
cdr3_nt: TGTGCCAGCAGCTCTCGAGAGGCAGGGGAGACCCAGTACTTC

v_call: TRBV19
j_call: TRBJ2-5
clone_size: -
d_call: TRBD1
cdr3_aa: CASSIQGALKETQYF
cdr3_nt: TGTGCCAGTAGTATCCAGGGGGCCCTTAAAGAGACCCAGTACTTC

v_call: TRBV15
j_call: TRBJ1-1
clone_size: -
d_call: -
cdr3_aa: CATSRSAEYTEAFF
cdr3_nt: TGTGCCACCAGCAGGAGCGCGGAGTACACTGAAGCTTTCTTT

v_call: TRBV9
j_call: TRBJ2-1
clone_size: -
d_call: TRBD2
cdr3_aa: CASSVTSGGANEQFF
cdr3_nt: TGTGCCAGCAGCGTGACTAGCGGGGGGGCTAATGAGCAGTTCTTC

v_call: TRBV10-3
j_call: TRBJ1-4
clone_size: -
d_call: -
cdr3_aa: CAISGTENEKLFF
cdr3_nt: TGTGCCATCAGTGGGACAGAAAATGAAAAACTGTTTTTT

v_call: TRBV29-1
j_call: TRBJ1-2
clone_size: -
d_call: -
cdr3_aa: CSAADRRGGYTF
cdr3_nt: TGCAGCGCCGCGGACAGACGGGGAGGCTACACCTTC

v_call: TRBV11-2
j_call: TRBJ2-6
clone_size: -
d_call: -
cdr3_aa: CASSLARQGSGANVLTF
cdr3_nt: TGTGCCAGCAGCTTAGCCCGCCAGGGATCTGGGGCCAACGTCCTGACTTTC

v_call: TRBV7-8
j_call: TRBJ2-1
clone_size: -
d_call: TRBD2
cdr3_aa: CASSPGLAVKRRYNEQFF
cdr3_nt: TGTGCCAGCAGCCCGGGACTAGCGGTCAAAAGACGGTACAATGAGCAGTTCTTC

v_call: TRBV28
j_call: TRBJ2-1
clone_size: -
d_call: TRBD2
cdr3_aa: CASSLRGGSGLYNEQFF
cdr3_nt: TGTGCCAGCAGTTTGCGCGGGGGTAGCGGGCTGTACAATGAGCAGTTCTTC

v_call: TRBV6-5
j_call: TRBJ2-7
clone_size: -
d_call: TRBD1
cdr3_aa: CASSYNRDRAYEQYF
cdr3_nt: TGTGCCAGCAGTTACAATCGGGACAGGGCCTACGAGCAGTACTTC

v_call: TRBV19
j_call: TRBJ2-1
clone_size: few
d_call: TRBD2
cdr3_aa: CAIGGQGAGTSKFF
cdr3_nt: TGTGCCATCGGTGGGCAGGGCGCAGGGACTAGCAAGTTCTTC

v_call: TRBV15
j_call: TRBJ1-2
clone_size: -
d_call: TRBD1
cdr3_aa: CATSSRTGYGYTF
cdr3_nt: TGTGCCACCAGCTCCAGGACAGGCTATGGCTACACCTTC

v_call: TRBV4-3
j_call: TRBJ1-1
clone_size: -
d_call: -
cdr3_aa: CASSQGWGGGGFRSEAFF
cdr3_nt: TGCGCCAGCAGCCAAGGATGGGGGGGAGGAGGATTTAGGTCTGAAGCTTTCTTT

v_call: TRBV4-1
j_call: TRBJ1-3
clone_size: -
d_call: -
cdr3_aa: CASSQSRDNSGNTIYF
cdr3_nt: TGCGCCAGCAGCCAATCCCGGGACAACTCTGGAAACACCATATATTTT

v_call: TRBV7-8
j_call: TRBJ2-1
clone_size: -
d_call: TRBD2
cdr3_aa: CASTGLAGGPSSGNEQFF
cdr3_nt: TGTGCCAGCACGGGACTAGCGGGAGGGCCCTCCAGTGGGAATGAGCAGTTCTTC

v_call: TRBV28
j_call: TRBJ2-2
clone_size: -
d_call: -
cdr3_aa: CASSLIPGIGELFF
cdr3_nt: TGTGCCAGCAGTTTAATCCCGGGGATCGGGGAGCTGTTTTTT

v_call: TRBV7-2
j_call: TRBJ2-1
clone_size: few
d_call: TRBD2
cdr3_aa: CASVYHPSGSYIEQFF
cdr3_nt: TGTGCCAGCGTATATCACCCTAGCGGGAGTTATATTGAGCAGTTCTTC

v_call: TRBV5-1
j_call: TRBJ2-7
clone_size: -
d_call: TRBD1
cdr3_aa: CASSLGAGGGYEQYF
cdr3_nt: TGCGCCAGCAGCTTGGGTGCAGGGGGCGGGTACGAGCAGTACTTC

v_call: TRBV6-5
j_call: TRBJ2-2
clone_size: -
d_call: TRBD2
cdr3_aa: CASSYSYGRGTGELFF
cdr3_nt: TGTGCCAGCAGTTACTCGTACGGGAGGGGAACCGGGGAGCTGTTTTTT

v_call: TRBV10-3
j_call: TRBJ2-5
clone_size: -
d_call: -
cdr3_aa: CAIGLAEETQYF
cdr3_nt: TGTGCCATCGGGTTAGCGGAAGAGACCCAGTACTTC

v_call: TRBV7-2
j_call: TRBJ1-4
clone_size: -
d_call: -
cdr3_aa: CASSLRGGGTNEKLFF
cdr3_nt: TGTGCCAGCAGCTTAAGAGGGGGTGGAACTAATGAAAAACTGTTTTTT

v_call: TRBV29-1
j_call: TRBJ2-4
clone_size: -
d_call: -
cdr3_aa: CSAVGGAKNIQYF
cdr3_nt: TGCAGCGCGGTGGGAGGAGCCAAAAACATTCAGTACTTC

v_call: TRBV13
j_call: TRBJ1-2
clone_size: -
d_call: TRBD1
cdr3_aa: CASSPRQGDYGYTF
cdr3_nt: TGTGCCAGCAGCCCTAGACAGGGAGACTATGGCTACACCTTC

v_call: TRBV7-2
j_call: TRBJ2-1
clone_size: -
d_call: TRBD2
cdr3_aa: CASSLAASGYNEQFF
cdr3_nt: TGTGCCAGCAGCTTAGCGGCTAGCGGGTACAATGAGCAGTTCTTC

v_call: TRBV9
j_call: TRBJ2-3
clone_size: -
d_call: -
cdr3_aa: CASSVGVSTDTQYF
cdr3_nt: TGTGCCAGCAGCGTGGGAGTTAGCACAGATACGCAGTATTTT

v_call: TRBV7-3
j_call: TRBJ2-7
clone_size: -
d_call: -
cdr3_aa: CASSSGTLGGYEQYF
cdr3_nt: TGTGCCAGCAGCAGTGGGACTCTAGGCGGCTACGAGCAGTACTTC

v_call: TRBV9
j_call: TRBJ1-1
clone_size: -
d_call: -
cdr3_aa: CASSTGIRNTEAFF
cdr3_nt: TGTGCCAGCAGTACAGGGATCCGGAACACTGAAGCTTTCTTT

v_call: TRBV11-2
j_call: TRBJ2-7
clone_size: -
d_call: -
cdr3_aa: CASGRGTQPYEQYF
cdr3_nt: TGTGCCAGCGGTCGGGGGACCCAGCCCTACGAGCAGTACTTC

v_call: TRBV5-4
j_call: TRBJ2-3
clone_size: -
d_call: -
cdr3_aa: CASKEGNADTQYF
cdr3_nt: TGTGCCAGCAAGGAGGGGAACGCAGATACGCAGTATTTT

v_call: TRBV27
j_call: TRBJ2-2
clone_size: -
d_call: TRBD1
cdr3_aa: CASSATGADWTGELFF
cdr3_nt: TGTGCCAGCAGTGCGACAGGGGCGGATTGGACCGGGGAGCTGTTTTTT

v_call: TRBV30
j_call: TRBJ2-1
clone_size: -
d_call: TRBD2
cdr3_aa: CAFTGTSIYNEQFF
cdr3_nt: TGTGCCTTTACCGGGACTAGCATTTACAATGAGCAGTTCTTC

v_call: TRBV5-8
j_call: TRBJ2-3
clone_size: -
d_call: -
cdr3_aa: CASSRGTTDTQYF
cdr3_nt: TGTGCCAGCAGCCGCGGGACCACAGATACGCAGTATTTT

v_call: TRBV9
j_call: TRBJ2-5
clone_size: -
d_call: -
cdr3_aa: CASSVEQETQYF
cdr3_nt: TGTGCCAGCAGCGTCGAGCAAGAGACCCAGTACTTC

v_call: TRBV4-2
j_call: TRBJ1-5
clone_size: -
d_call: TRBD1
cdr3_aa: CASSQDPVTGVQPQHF
cdr3_nt: TGTGCCAGCAGCCAAGATCCGGTTACAGGGGTTCAGCCCCAGCATTTT